This T cell receptor (beta chain) was recorded in a study of low-dose radiotherapy and immunotherapy resistance in tumors. Primers targeting TRAV and TRBV primed first-strand cDNA, covering alpha and beta chains. TCRs were amplified for 15 to 25 PCR cycles with a constant-region primer and V-primer adapter. TCRdb recomputed calls from the reads with MiXCR, one row per CDR3 protein. The sample carries about 84,000 distinct CDR3 sequences, around a sixth recorded once. Regarding time point: after trial treatment. Treatment defined: LDRT plus nivolumab, ipilimumab, low-dose cyclophosphamide and aspirin (RACIN trial). This CDR3 contains 14 residues.

Sequenced material: PBMCs, taken after low-dose radiotherapy plus immunotherapy. The origin of this receptor is a male donor with prostate cancer. This rearrangement joins TRBV21-1 to TRBJ2-5. TRBV21-1 is annotated as a pseudogene. CDR3 loop: CASRDRGYQETQYF. The DNA of the CDR3 is TGTGCCAGCAGAGATAGGGGGTACCAAGAGACCCAGTACTTC.